This T cell receptor beta chain was recorded in a study of lymphopenia after photon versus proton radiotherapy. Germline V CDR1 and CDR2: SGHRS, YFSETQ. The CDR3 consists of 15 residues. Deletions cut 0 bases from V and 3 bases from J, with 12 bases between. The data were produced by immunoSEQ multiplex PCR, yet TCRdb's version contains in-frame clones alone and is incomplete. The data hold some 45,000 clones, with approximately 80% observed a single time. The sequencing here drew on peripheral blood, taken from a patient treated with proton-based radiotherapy. The chain employs TRBV5-1 and TRBJ1-2; no definite D call. This TCR was recovered from a woman in her seventies with pancreatic cancer. The CDR3 spells CASSLVYPYDYGYTF. Here the CDR3 DNA reads TGCGCCAGCAGCTTGGTATATCCGTATGACTATGGCTACACCTTC.